The rows below give T cell receptor beta chains drawn from one sample of a study of T cell clonotyping in hematopoietic cell transplantation. Generated by immunoSEQ multiplex PCR, the TCRdb table keeps only in-frame clones and is missing some. Among around 16,000 clones, about 57% were seen once, and the ten largest hold 10% to 15%. Material: PBMCs, obtained 30 days after allogeneic stem cell transplant. The source of these receptors is a male patient between 45 and 60 years old who had an allogeneic stem cell transplant from an unrelated donor, so T cells may come from the graft donor. Some clones in this sample may be carry-over from other donors' samples. The CDR3 runs from the conserved cysteine through the conserved F or W. A D gene is named only where the DNA matches it firmly. The size entry is marked missing in some rows and otherwise reads once, few, many or a size class.

cdr3_nt: TGTGCCTGGAGTGACAGGGCTATGCAGCCCCAGCATTTT
cdr3_aa: CAWSDRAMQPQHF
clone_size: .
v_call: TRBV30
cdr3_length: 13
d_call: .
j_call: TRBJ1-5

cdr3_nt: TGTGCCAGCAGCAATCGGTGGGGGCGGTGGGAGACCCAGTACTTC
cdr3_aa: CASSNRWGRWETQYF
clone_size: .
v_call: TRBV7-2
cdr3_length: 15
d_call: .
j_call: TRBJ2-5

cdr3_nt: TGTGCCAGCAGGCTAGCGGGGGGCACAGATACGCAGTATTTT
cdr3_aa: CASRLAGGTDTQYF
clone_size: few
v_call: TRBV5-4
cdr3_length: 14
d_call: TRBD2
j_call: TRBJ2-3

cdr3_nt: TGTGCCAGCAGTTTACACAGGGGTAGTGCTGAAGCTTTCTTT
cdr3_aa: CASSLHRGSAEAFF
clone_size: .
v_call: TRBV27
cdr3_length: 14
d_call: TRBD1
j_call: TRBJ1-1

cdr3_nt: TGTGCCAGCAGCTTAGAACCCGACACGCGAGAAAAACTGTTTTTT
cdr3_aa: CASSLEPDTREKLFF
clone_size: .
v_call: TRBV11-1
cdr3_length: 15
d_call: .
j_call: TRBJ1-4

cdr3_nt: TGTGCCAGCAGAACGTTCGTGCCAGATACGCAGTATTTT
cdr3_aa: CASRTFVPDTQYF
clone_size: few
v_call: TRBV6-5
cdr3_length: 13
d_call: .
j_call: TRBJ2-3

cdr3_nt: TGTGCCAGCAGTTTACCGGGGAGGTACGAGCAGTACTTC
cdr3_aa: CASSLPGRYEQYF
clone_size: few
v_call: TRBV28
cdr3_length: 13
d_call: .
j_call: TRBJ2-7

cdr3_nt: TGTGCCAGCAACAGGGACAGACGGTCCTACGAGCAGTACTTC
cdr3_aa: CASNRDRRSYEQYF
clone_size: .
v_call: TRBV7-2
cdr3_length: 14
d_call: TRBD1
j_call: TRBJ2-7

cdr3_nt: TGTGCCTGGAGTTGGTCCCCCTCGAATGAAAAACTGTTTTTT
cdr3_aa: CAWSWSPSNEKLFF
clone_size: .
v_call: TRBV30
cdr3_length: 14
d_call: .
j_call: TRBJ1-4

cdr3_nt: TGTGCCAGCAGTTACGGGGATCACTATGGCTACACCTTC
cdr3_aa: CASSYGDHYGYTF
clone_size: few
v_call: TRBV6-6
cdr3_length: 13
d_call: .
j_call: TRBJ1-2

cdr3_nt: TGTGCCCGCCGGGACACCAGCTCCTACGAGCAGTACTTC
cdr3_aa: CARRDTSSYEQYF
clone_size: .
v_call: TRBV30
cdr3_length: 13
d_call: .
j_call: TRBJ2-7

cdr3_nt: TGTGCTAGCAGCAAGAGGGGCGGAGATACAGATACGCAGTATTTT
cdr3_aa: CASSKRGGDTDTQYF
clone_size: .
v_call: TRBV7-7
cdr3_length: 15
d_call: .
j_call: TRBJ2-3

cdr3_nt: TGTGCCAGCAGCTTAGAACTGACAGGATTTGACAATGAGCAGTTCTTC
cdr3_aa: CASSLELTGFDNEQFF
clone_size: .
v_call: TRBV7-6
cdr3_length: 16
d_call: .
j_call: TRBJ2-1

cdr3_nt: TGTGCCTGGAGTACCAATGTGGGCAATGAGCAGTTCTTC
cdr3_aa: CAWSTNVGNEQFF
clone_size: .
v_call: TRBV30
cdr3_length: 13
d_call: .
j_call: TRBJ2-1

cdr3_nt: TGTGCCTGGAGCAACGAGGAAGGGCAATGGGAGCAGTTCTTC
cdr3_aa: CAWSNEEGQWEQFF
clone_size: .
v_call: TRBV30
cdr3_length: 14
d_call: .
j_call: TRBJ2-1

cdr3_nt: TGTGCCAGCGAAGGGCGGGGGCACTATGGCTACACCTTC
cdr3_aa: CASEGRGHYGYTF
clone_size: .
v_call: TRBV9
cdr3_length: 13
d_call: .
j_call: TRBJ1-2

cdr3_nt: TGTGCCTGGACAGCTAACTATGGCTACACCTTC
cdr3_aa: CAWTANYGYTF
clone_size: .
v_call: TRBV30
cdr3_length: 11
d_call: .
j_call: TRBJ1-2

cdr3_nt: TGTGCCAGCAGTGAGGGGGGCGATGGCTACACCTTC
cdr3_aa: CASSEGGDGYTF
clone_size: .
v_call: TRBV2
cdr3_length: 12
d_call: .
j_call: TRBJ1-2

cdr3_nt: TGTGCCAGCAGTGTAGGGACAGGGACTACAGATACGCAGTATTTT
cdr3_aa: CASSVGTGTTDTQYF
clone_size: few
v_call: TRBV25-1
cdr3_length: 15
d_call: TRBD1
j_call: TRBJ2-3

cdr3_nt: TGCAGTGCGACAGGGGGAGAGACCCAGTACTTC
cdr3_aa: CSATGGETQYF
clone_size: .
v_call: TRBV20-1
cdr3_length: 11
d_call: TRBD1
j_call: TRBJ2-5

cdr3_nt: TGCGCCAGCAGCTTGGATGGACTAGCTGCCGAGCAGTACTTC
cdr3_aa: CASSLDGLAAEQYF
clone_size: few
v_call: TRBV5-1
cdr3_length: 14
d_call: TRBD2
j_call: TRBJ2-7

cdr3_nt: TGTGCCACCTCCCTAGGACCTCCTGAGGGAGCTTTCTTT
cdr3_aa: CATSLGPPEGAFF
clone_size: once
v_call: TRBV6-5
cdr3_length: 13
d_call: .
j_call: TRBJ1-1

cdr3_nt: TGTGCCAGCAGCGAGGGTTGGGGCTTGTATGGCTACACCTTC
cdr3_aa: CASSEGWGLYGYTF
clone_size: .
v_call: TRBV6-1
cdr3_length: 14
d_call: .
j_call: TRBJ1-2

cdr3_nt: TGTGCCAGCAGCTTAAATCCCCCAGGGGGGGAGACCCAGTACTTC
cdr3_aa: CASSLNPPGGETQYF
clone_size: few
v_call: TRBV5-5
cdr3_length: 15
d_call: .
j_call: TRBJ2-5

cdr3_nt: TGTGCCAGCAGCTGGCGGAACACCGGGGAGCTGTTTTTT
cdr3_aa: CASSWRNTGELFF
clone_size: .
v_call: TRBV9
cdr3_length: 13
d_call: .
j_call: TRBJ2-2

cdr3_nt: TGTGCCAGCAGTTTAACCCAGAACTATGGCTACACCTTC
cdr3_aa: CASSLTQNYGYTF
clone_size: few
v_call: TRBV28
cdr3_length: 13
d_call: .
j_call: TRBJ1-2

cdr3_nt: TGTGCCAGCACCTTTTATGGGACAGGGTACTACGAGCAGTACTTC
cdr3_aa: CASTFYGTGYYEQYF
clone_size: .
v_call: TRBV7-2
cdr3_length: 15
d_call: TRBD1
j_call: TRBJ2-7

cdr3_nt: TGTGCCACCCCCCAAGCGGGAGAGGCCTACAATGAGCAGTTCTTC
cdr3_aa: CATPQAGEAYNEQFF
clone_size: few
v_call: TRBV6-1
cdr3_length: 15
d_call: TRBD2
j_call: TRBJ2-1

cdr3_nt: TGTGCCAGCAGCGTAGGTTCTAGCGGGAGGGCCGTGACCGGGGAGCTGTTTTTT
cdr3_aa: CASSVGSSGRAVTGELFF
clone_size: .
v_call: TRBV9
cdr3_length: 18
d_call: TRBD2
j_call: TRBJ2-2

cdr3_nt: TGCAGCGTTGAAGTATCGTCGGATTCTGGAAGCACCATATATTTT
cdr3_aa: CSVEVSSDSGSTIYF
clone_size: once
v_call: TRBV29-1
cdr3_length: 15
d_call: .
j_call: TRBJ1-3

cdr3_nt: TGTGCCAGCAGTGACAGGGGGGGTAATCAGCCCCAGCATTTT
cdr3_aa: CASSDRGGNQPQHF
clone_size: .
v_call: TRBV6-6
cdr3_length: 14
d_call: TRBD1
j_call: TRBJ1-5

cdr3_nt: TGTGCCCTCGGCTACAATGAGCAGTTCTTC
cdr3_aa: CALGYNEQFF
clone_size: few
v_call: TRBV30
cdr3_length: 10
d_call: .
j_call: TRBJ2-1

cdr3_nt: TGTGCCAGCAGTCCCGACCTTGGCTACACCTTC
cdr3_aa: CASSPDLGYTF
clone_size: few
v_call: TRBV2
cdr3_length: 11
d_call: .
j_call: TRBJ1-2

cdr3_nt: TGTGCCAGCAGTGAGAGATGGACAGGGTCCTACGAGCAGTACTTC
cdr3_aa: CASSERWTGSYEQYF
clone_size: .
v_call: TRBV28
cdr3_length: 15
d_call: TRBD1
j_call: TRBJ2-7

cdr3_nt: TGTGCCAGCAGCTCGTATCGGACAGGGGATCAGCCCCAGCATTTT
cdr3_aa: CASSSYRTGDQPQHF
clone_size: .
v_call: TRBV6-5
cdr3_length: 15
d_call: TRBD1
j_call: TRBJ1-5

cdr3_nt: TGTGCCAGCAGTGTACACTCAAGCTCCTATAATTCACCCCTCCACTTT
cdr3_aa: CASSVHSSSYNSPLHF
clone_size: once
v_call: TRBV6-1
cdr3_length: 16
d_call: .
j_call: TRBJ1-6

cdr3_nt: TGTGCCAGCAGTACACAGGGCGGATATCAAAAACTGTTTTTT
cdr3_aa: CASSTQGGYQKLFF
clone_size: few
v_call: TRBV6-5
cdr3_length: 14
d_call: .
j_call: TRBJ1-4

cdr3_nt: TGTGCCAGCAGTACCAGGGTCCTCAATGAGCAGTTCTTC
cdr3_aa: CASSTRVLNEQFF
clone_size: .
v_call: TRBV6-6
cdr3_length: 13
d_call: .
j_call: TRBJ2-1

cdr3_nt: TGTGCCAGCAGCTTAGGCCCCAACTCAGCAGAGCAGTACTTC
cdr3_aa: CASSLGPNSAEQYF
clone_size: few
v_call: TRBV11-2
cdr3_length: 14
d_call: .
j_call: TRBJ2-7

cdr3_nt: TGTGCCAGCAGTTCATCTGGAGTCTACAATGAGCAGTTCTTC
cdr3_aa: CASSSSGVYNEQFF
clone_size: large
v_call: TRBV28
cdr3_length: 14
d_call: .
j_call: TRBJ2-1

cdr3_nt: TGTGCCTGGAGTACAGGGATAGATACGCAGTATTTT
cdr3_aa: CAWSTGIDTQYF
clone_size: .
v_call: TRBV30
cdr3_length: 12
d_call: .
j_call: TRBJ2-3

cdr3_nt: TGTGCCTGGAGTGTGCGGGGGGAGGCCTATGGCTACACCTTC
cdr3_aa: CAWSVRGEAYGYTF
clone_size: few
v_call: TRBV30
cdr3_length: 14
d_call: .
j_call: TRBJ1-2

cdr3_nt: TGTGCCAGCACCGGGGACAGGGGCTCGAACACTGAAGCTTTCTTT
cdr3_aa: CASTGDRGSNTEAFF
clone_size: few
v_call: TRBV6-5
cdr3_length: 15
d_call: TRBD1
j_call: TRBJ1-1

cdr3_nt: TGTGCCAGCAGCTGGAGGGACGGGTTAGGCATGAACACTGAAGCTTTCTTT
cdr3_aa: CASSWRDGLGMNTEAFF
clone_size: .
v_call: TRBV5-6
cdr3_length: 17
d_call: .
j_call: TRBJ1-1

cdr3_nt: TGTGCCAGCAGTGAGTGGCTGGGCAATCAGCCCCAGCATTTT
cdr3_aa: CASSEWLGNQPQHF
clone_size: .
v_call: TRBV25-1
cdr3_length: 14
d_call: .
j_call: TRBJ1-5

cdr3_nt: TGTGCCATCAGGGAGACTAGCGGGAAGGCCGGGGAGCTGTTTTTT
cdr3_aa: CAIRETSGKAGELFF
clone_size: .
v_call: TRBV10-3
cdr3_length: 15
d_call: TRBD2
j_call: TRBJ2-2

cdr3_nt: TGTGCCACCAGCAGAGATAGGACAGATGGCGGCTACACCTTC
cdr3_aa: CATSRDRTDGGYTF
clone_size: .
v_call: TRBV15
cdr3_length: 14
d_call: .
j_call: TRBJ1-2

cdr3_nt: TGTGCCAGCAGTTACTCCAGTTACGAGCAGTACTTC
cdr3_aa: CASSYSSYEQYF
clone_size: once
v_call: TRBV6-6
cdr3_length: 12
d_call: .
j_call: TRBJ2-7

cdr3_nt: TGTGCCAGCAGCTCGGACAGGGTCGGCAATTCACCCCTCCACTTT
cdr3_aa: CASSSDRVGNSPLHF
clone_size: .
v_call: TRBV5-4
cdr3_length: 15
d_call: TRBD1
j_call: TRBJ1-6

cdr3_nt: TGTGCCAGCAGTTTTGACGTAGGCCGAGAGACCCAGTACTTC
cdr3_aa: CASSFDVGRETQYF
clone_size: few
v_call: TRBV28
cdr3_length: 14
d_call: .
j_call: TRBJ2-5

cdr3_nt: TGTGCCAGCAGGGGTCCGACGGCTAATGAAAAACTGTTTTTT
cdr3_aa: CASRGPTANEKLFF
clone_size: few
v_call: TRBV19
cdr3_length: 14
d_call: .
j_call: TRBJ1-4

cdr3_nt: TGTGCCTGGAGATCCCTCCCTGGGGGGAACACTGAAGCTTTCTTT
cdr3_aa: CAWRSLPGGNTEAFF
clone_size: .
v_call: TRBV30
cdr3_length: 15
d_call: .
j_call: TRBJ1-1

cdr3_nt: TGCCCTGTCAGGCGAGGCACAGATACGCAGTATTTT
cdr3_aa: CPVRRGTDTQYF
clone_size: .
v_call: TRBV28
cdr3_length: 12
d_call: .
j_call: TRBJ2-3

cdr3_nt: TGTGCCAGCAGTGGGGACAGGGGAGTCGAAAAACTGTTTTTT
cdr3_aa: CASSGDRGVEKLFF
clone_size: .
v_call: TRBV6-5
cdr3_length: 14
d_call: TRBD1
j_call: TRBJ1-4